The present T cell receptor (beta chain) was sequenced within a study of cytomegalovirus exposure and HLA in healthy donors. Germline lookup yields CDR1 SQVTM and CDR2 ANQGSEA. Trimming cost V 7 bases and J 2 bases; bases outside gene matches: 10. CDR3 length: 15 amino acids. 13 Jbeta primers and 60 Vbeta primers were used for the PCR. The table came from immunoSEQ multiplex PCR; TCRdb's copy has only in-frame clones and leaves some out. The sample records about 32,000 clones, roughly 84% being singletons. The clonotype was recovered from a woman aged 18-35 years in good health and CMV-seronegative. The gene calls are TRBV29-1 and TRBJ2-3; 9 positions match TRBD2. Input material: PBMCs. CDR3 loop: CSGLAVLSATDTQYF. The CDR3 bases are TGCAGCGGACTAGCGGTACTAAGTGCCACAGATACGCAGTATTTT.